A single T cell receptor beta chain is shown here with its context. The data derive from a study of OX40 agonist ivuxolimab in advanced cancers. The data were produced by immunoSEQ multiplex PCR, yet TCRdb's version contains in-frame clones alone and is incomplete. The sample shows 55,000 to 60,000 clones, 75% to 90% of them seen only once. CDR1 and CDR2 from the germline V gene are MNHEY and SVGAGI. V shed 3 bases and J shed 5 bases, with 16 bases lying between them. CDR3 size: 15 residues. The TCR sequence derives from an adult with an advanced solid tumor such as melanoma, head and neck, liver or kidney cancer. V and J are TRBV6-5 and TRBJ2-5; maybe TRBD2 (5 bases). This specimen was CD4+ or CD8+ T cells sorted from blood, taken in a trial of the OX40 agonist ivuxolimab. The CDR3 reads CASSYAGRRLETQYF. In DNA form, the CDR3 reads TGTGCCAGCAGTTATGCGGGCAGGCGCTTGGAGACCCAGTACTTC.